Included here is one T cell receptor beta chain sequence, with context. Its specificity is unknown. This entry comes from a study of graft-versus-host responses after intestinal transplantation. Study context: In this cohort, recipients had multivisceral, liver-intestinal, or isolated intestinal transplants. Uniformly, recipients were administered anti-thymocyte globulin induction with subsequent tacrolimus and steroids for around three years.

TCRdb's copy holds only in-frame clones and misses some; the assay was immunoSEQ multiplex PCR. The sample lists roughly 120,000 clones, 90% occurring once. CDR1 is SGHRS and CDR2 is YFSETQ in the germline V gene. V was clipped by 3 bases and J by 8 bases, with 20 bases between them. The CDR3 runs 16 residues. Findings and limits, study-wide: Early post-transplant falls in HvG clones accompanied the peak levels of circulating GvH clones.

V is TRBV5-1 and J is TRBJ1-4; D call uncertain. The source is a human donor who received an intestinal transplant. Sequenced material: unstimulated CD4+ T cells sorted from spleen or lymph node cells, taken before intestinal transplant. CDR3 DNA sequence: TGCGCCAGCAGCTCGGGAAACCGGGCCCGAGGGGAAAAACTGTTTTTT. The encoded protein is CASSSGNRARGEKLFF.